This TCR beta chain comes out of a study of identical twins. MiXCR was run by TCRdb on the 5' RACE reads, yielding one entry per CDR3 protein. Seen here are about 240,000 distinct CDR3 sequences, roughly 12% observed once, and the top ten hold roughly 4%. This clonotype was counted only a few times. V shed 2 bases and J shed 2 bases, with 13 bases lying between them. The CDR3 covers 15 residues. Germline V gene sequence: CDR1 MNHEY, CDR2 SMNVEV (reference sequence). In addition, the sample was reused for a study of yellow fever vaccine responses in identical twins.

The sequence was collected from a woman aged 18-29 years in good health. Sequenced sample: memory (CD45RO+) T cells sorted from blood. The chain joins TRBV27 to TRBJ2-7, with D possibly matching TRBD1 (6 bases). The CDR3 DNA reads as TGTGCCAGCAGTTTACGAGGGGACAAAGCCTACGAGCAGTACTTC. Its protein is CASSLRGDKAYEQYF.